This is a list of T cell receptor beta chains from one sample in a study of memory CD4+ T cells and cytomegalovirus serostatus. Generated by immunoSEQ multiplex PCR, the TCRdb table keeps only in-frame clones and is missing some. The data show 25,000 to 40,000 clones, roughly 80% seen once. The sequencing input was memory CD4+ T cells from blood. Receptor source: an adult in good health and CMV-seronegative. Some clones in this sample may be carry-over from other donors' samples. CDR3s include the opening cysteine and the closing phenylalanine or tryptophan. The D gene is left open where the match is weak. Some rows have no size entry. The others give once, few or many, or a class for an expanded clone.

size: .
V: TRBV6-5
D: .
J: TRBJ2-7
DNA: TGTGCCAGCAGCCTCGGTGTCGTGAACTACGAGCAGTACTTC
CDR3: CASSLGVVNYEQYF

size: .
V: TRBV7-2
D: .
J: TRBJ2-4
DNA: TGTGCCAGCAGAGGTGCCTGGGGGGCCAAAAACATTCAGTACTTC
CDR3: CASRGAWGAKNIQYF

size: once
V: TRBV4-1
D: .
J: TRBJ2-1
DNA: TGCGCCAGCAGCCAAGAGGGGAGCAGGGGCCATGAGCAGTTCTTC
CDR3: CASSQEGSRGHEQFF

size: few
V: TRBV7-6
D: .
J: TRBJ1-4
DNA: TGTGCCAGCAGCCGACGACCCCGAGGGGCAACTAATGAAAAACTGTTTTTT
CDR3: CASSRRPRGATNEKLFF

size: medium-sized
V: TRBV19
D: .
J: TRBJ1-4
DNA: TGTGCCAGTAGTACACCGGGATCGAATGAAAAACTGTTTTTT
CDR3: CASSTPGSNEKLFF

size: .
V: TRBV5-1
D: .
J: TRBJ1-2
DNA: TGCGCCAGCAGCGAGGGGGTACGTGGCTACACCTTC
CDR3: CASSEGVRGYTF

size: .
V: TRBV25-1
D: TRBD1
J: TRBJ2-4
DNA: TGTGCCAGCAGTGAATCAACAGGGGGCGGCTTTGGCATTCAGTACTTC
CDR3: CASSESTGGGFGIQYF

size: .
V: TRBV7-9
D: .
J: TRBJ2-3
DNA: TGTGCCAGCACCCTAGGGGCAGGGAGGTCAGATACGCAGTATTTT
CDR3: CASTLGAGRSDTQYF

size: .
V: TRBV15
D: .
J: TRBJ2-5
DNA: TGTGCCACCAGCAGAGATCTCCACCAAGAGACCCAGTACTTC
CDR3: CATSRDLHQETQYF

size: .
V: TRBV19
D: .
J: TRBJ1-2
DNA: TGTGCCAGTAGTATTGGAAAAGGGGCGTTAATCTTGTCCTTC
CDR3: CASSIGKGALILSF

size: .
V: TRBV5-6
D: .
J: TRBJ2-7
DNA: TGTGCCAGCAGGGAGAGGGGTTTGAACGAGCAGTACTTC
CDR3: CASRERGLNEQYF

size: .
V: TRBV4-1
D: .
J: TRBJ1-1
DNA: TGCGCCAGCAGCCAAGTCCCACAGGGAGGCACTGAAGCTTTCTTT
CDR3: CASSQVPQGGTEAFF

size: .
V: TRBV5-1
D: TRBD2
J: TRBJ2-3
DNA: TGCGCCAGCAGCACGGGACTAGCGGGGGCCTCGAGAAAAACAGATACGCAGTATTTT
CDR3: CASSTGLAGASRKTDTQYF

size: .
V: TRBV18
D: .
J: TRBJ2-1
DNA: TGTGCCAGCTCACCACGTCAAGGGGGACTGAGCTCCTACAATGAGCAGTTCTTC
CDR3: CASSPRQGGLSSYNEQFF

size: .
V: TRBV19
D: TRBD2
J: TRBJ2-3
DNA: TGTGCCAGTGGGTATACTAGCGGGGGGCCAAGAGATACGCAGTATTTT
CDR3: CASGYTSGGPRDTQYF

size: .
V: TRBV30
D: TRBD1
J: TRBJ1-1
DNA: TGTGCCTGGAGAGGGACAGCGAACACTGAAGCTTTCTTT
CDR3: CAWRGTANTEAFF

size: .
V: TRBV5-1
D: .
J: TRBJ1-3
DNA: TGCGCCAGCAGCTTGGCCCAGGGTGACGGAAACACCATATATTTT
CDR3: CASSLAQGDGNTIYF

size: medium-sized
V: TRBV7-2
D: .
J: TRBJ2-1
DNA: TGTGCCAGCAGCTTATCAGGGCTTCATGAGCAGTTCTTC
CDR3: CASSLSGLHEQFF

size: .
V: TRBV25-1
D: .
J: TRBJ2-1
DNA: TGTGCCAGCAGTGAACCGTCAGGAACCTACAATGAGCAGTTCTTC
CDR3: CASSEPSGTYNEQFF

size: .
V: TRBV19
D: .
J: TRBJ1-2
DNA: TGTGCCAGTAGTATATGGCAGGGAAAGCTTGGCTACACCTTC
CDR3: CASSIWQGKLGYTF

size: .
V: TRBV30
D: .
J: TRBJ1-3
DNA: TGTGCCCAGACACTCAACCTTGGAAACACCATATATTTT
CDR3: CAQTLNLGNTIYF

size: .
V: TRBV25-1
D: TRBD1
J: TRBJ1-2
DNA: TGTGCCAGCAGTCCAATAAACAGGGGCCTCTATGGCTACACCTTC
CDR3: CASSPINRGLYGYTF

size: .
V: TRBV18
D: TRBD1
J: TRBJ1-6
DNA: TGTGCCAGCTCACCACGAAGGGGGCTGGAGAATTCACCCCTCCACTTT
CDR3: CASSPRRGLENSPLHF

size: .
V: TRBV7-9
D: .
J: TRBJ1-1
DNA: TGTGCCAGCAGCTTACCCTGGGATTGGGGCACTGAAGCTTTCTTT
CDR3: CASSLPWDWGTEAFF

size: .
V: TRBV19
D: TRBD1
J: TRBJ1-5
DNA: TGTGCCAGTAGTATACAGGGGGCCCTTCTTGTCAATCAGCCCCAGCATTTT
CDR3: CASSIQGALLVNQPQHF

size: .
V: TRBV6-1
D: .
J: TRBJ1-6
DNA: TGTGCCAGCAGTGATGTGAGAGGCCGGGGGGGTGATTCACCCCTCCACTTT
CDR3: CASSDVRGRGGDSPLHF